The clone carrying this T cell receptor (beta chain) showed up many times. What it recognizes is unknown. Generation of TCR cDNA used 5'RACE template switching (which added a universal primer site and UMIs). Via MiXCR, TCRdb re-called the 5' RACE reads, giving one row per CDR3 protein. The table lists about 400,000 distinct CDR3 sequences, 6% to 8% of them singletons. CDR3 length: 14 amino acids. V trimming: 10 bases; J trimming: 2 bases; junction bases outside the gene matches: 7. Germline loops: CDR1 LGHDT, CDR2 YNNKEL (reference sequence). The data originate from a study of T cells after yellow fever vaccination. Overall study findings and caveats: The bulk population could contribute abundant contaminating clonotypes to FACS-sorted repertoires.

The genes are TRBV3-1 and TRBJ2-3; 9 bases match TRBD2. The TCR comes from a man aged 25-45 years who received the YFV17D yellow fever vaccine. The specimen was PBMCs, collected 5 days after the yellow fever booster vaccination. The CDR3 region is CATRRTSDTDTQYF. In DNA, the CDR3 is TGTGCCACCAGGCGGACTAGCGACACAGATACGCAGTATTTT.